This T cell receptor beta chain was captured in a study of shared T cell receptors in the human thymus. Germline values: CDR1 SGHDT, CDR2 YYEEEE. V dropped 3 bases and J dropped 4 bases, with 14 bases sitting between them. CDR3 size: 15 residues. Generated by immunoSEQ multiplex PCR, the TCRdb table keeps only in-frame clones and is missing some. The sample carries about 710,000 clones, about 87% recorded once. The same data also went into a second study, on human thymus T cells. This second report adds: It looked as if thymic and blood repertoires used V and J genes in a biased way.

Specimen: thymocytes. This chain uses TRBV5-6 with TRBJ1-5, with D possibly being TRBD1 (5 bases). The source is a boy younger than two with a congenital heart defect. The CDR3: CASSCLDSPNQPQHF. The CDR3, as DNA: TGTGCCAGCAGCTGTCTCGACAGCCCTAATCAGCCCCAGCATTTT. Full variable domain (remainder filled in from reference TRBV5-6 and TRBJ1-5): DAGVTQSPTHLIKTRGQQVTLRCSPKSGHDTVSWYQQALGQGPQFIFQYYEEEERQRGNFPDRFSGHQFPNYSSELNVNALLLGDSALYLCASSCLDSPNQPQHFGDGTRLSIL.